The 18 T cell receptor beta chains reported below all come from one sample, sequenced in a study of patients and donors after allogeneic stem cell transplantation. TCRdb itself ran the RT-PCR reads through MiXCR, one entry per CDR3 protein. Counted here are about 160,000 distinct CDR3 sequences, about 40% occurring once; the ten biggest clones make up 50%. The specimen sequenced was blood, either unsorted or a sorted T cell fraction (not recorded which). The receptors come from a human donor who was either an allogeneic HSCT recipient or a stem cell or donor lymphocyte infusion donor (not recorded which). It is not recorded whose cells these are; they may come from a transplant donor.

The chain has TRBV13 and TRBJ1-1, with D hard to call. The V and J ends lost 3 bases and 3 bases respectively, with 8 bases between them. CDR1 is PRHDT, CDR2 FYEKMQ, per germline (reference sequence). The CDR3 loop spans 13 amino acids. CDR3: CASSFRSDTEAFF. In DNA form, the CDR3 reads TGTGCCAGCAGCTTTCGGTCGGACACTGAAGCTTTCTTT.

The chain recombines TRBV7-2 with TRBJ1-1; TRBD1 matches at 8 bases. CDR3 length: 14 amino acids. Per the germline V gene, CDR1 is SGHTA and CDR2 is FQGNSA. The V and J ends lost 5 bases and 10 bases, in that order; junction bases with no gene match: 12. DNA of the CDR3: TGTGCCAGCAGCCCCGACAGGGGAATAGAGAGAGCTTTCTTT. This gives the protein CASSPDRGIERAFF.

The chain carries TRBV5-1 and TRBJ2-1, with D unclear. The CDR3 length is 14 residues. V dropped 1 base and J dropped 4 bases, with 9 bases sitting between them. Germline-derived CDR1 and CDR2 are SGHRS and YFSETQ. The CDR3 coding sequence is TGCGCCAGCAGCTTGCCAACTCAATACAATGAGCAGTTCTTC. This gives the protein CASSLPTQYNEQFF.

The chain is built from TRBV6-1 and TRBJ1-2, with 7 bases identical to TRBD1. The CDR3 covers 15 residues. The germline V gene encodes CDR1 MNHNS and CDR2 SASEGT. After removal of 4 bases from V and 6 bases from J, the junction contained 11 bases not matched to a gene. CDR3 sequence: CASSAQWDRVNGYTF. The DNA of the CDR3 is TGTGCCAGCAGTGCCCAATGGGACAGAGTAAATGGCTACACCTTC.

In its sample, this clonotype was seen a few times. This chain links TRBV29-1 with TRBJ1-2; 9 nucleotides agree with TRBD1. This CDR3 is built from 11 residues. J was trimmed by 6 bases and V by 8 bases; bases with no gene match: 4. Germline V lookup: CDR1 SQVTM, CDR2 ANQGSEA. CDR3 coding DNA: TGCAGCACCGACAGGGGGGATGGCTACACCTTC. Amino acid sequence: CSTDRGDGYTF.

Remarks on this clonotype: One junction end does not reproduce the germline sequence, and a read error may be involved. The chain employs TRBV12-3 or TRBV12-4 and TRBJ2-2; weak D call: TRBD1 (5 bases). The CDR3 covers 13 residues. The CDR3: CASSRRVGGELFF. CDR3 DNA sequence: TGTGCTAGCAGCCGCAGGGTCGGCGGGGAGCTGTTTTTT.

This clonotype has a handful of counts. The rearrangement joins TRBV20-1 to TRBJ1-6; D is uncertain. Germline lookup yields CDR1 DFQATT and CDR2 SNEGSKA (reference sequence). The CDR3 runs 15 residues. The CDR3 nucleotides read TGCAGCTGGAAGGGCGGGAGCTCCTATAATTCACCCCTCCACTTT. It specifies CSWKGGSSYNSPLHF.

This chain links TRBV15 with TRBJ2-3; no reliable D call. Germline CDR1 is LNHNV and CDR2 is YYDKDF (reference sequence). The CDR3 runs to 14 residues. The V end was cut by 1 base, the J end by 0 bases, with 5 bases between. CDR3 residues: CATSRGRSTDTQYF. CDR3 DNA: TGTGCCACCAGCAGAGGACGTAGCACAGATACGCAGTATTTT.

This sequence joins TRBV29-1 and TRBJ2-7; D gene unclear. Trimming left V 8 bases short and J 1 base short, with 12 bases between. In germline, CDR1 is SQVTM, CDR2 ANQGSEA. This CDR3 is built from 12 residues. The CDR3: CSPEPTSYEQYV. The CDR3 nucleotides read TGCAGCCCCGAGCCAACTTCCTACGAGCAGTACGTC.

In its sample, this clonotype was seen many times. The V and J genes are TRBV27 and TRBJ1-1; 7 bases are shared with TRBD1. Germline CDR1 and CDR2: MNHEY and SMNVEV (reference sequence). Germline trimming cut 5 bases from V and 1 base from J; bases unmatched to any gene: 4. This CDR3 spans 14 amino acids. The CDR3 DNA reads as TGTGCCAGCAGTCTCGACAGGGAGAACACTGAAGCTTTCTTT. Its protein product is CASSLDRENTEAFF.

The chain employs TRBV6-5 and TRBJ2-2, with D possibly being TRBD2 (6 bases). Germline CDR1 reads MNHEY; CDR2 reads SVGAGI. V was shortened by 4 bases and J by 0 bases, with 12 bases between the two germline ends. This CDR3 has 16 amino acids. The CDR3: CASSFRTTANTGELFF. CDR3 coding DNA: TGTGCCAGCAGTTTCCGGACTACAGCGAACACCGGGGAGCTGTTTTTT.

The CDR3 sequence: CASNSPGRGYTF. DNA for the CDR3: TGTGCCAGCAACTCTCCGGGTAGAGGCTACACCTTC. The V gene is TRBV7-2, the J gene TRBJ1-2; D remains ambiguous. V lost 7 bases to trimming and J lost 8 bases, with 14 bases between them. From germline, CDR1 is SGHTA and CDR2 FQGNSA. The CDR3 is made up of 12 amino acids. Full variable domain (remainder filled in from reference TRBV7-2 and TRBJ1-2): GAGVSQSPSNKVTEKGKDVELRCDPISGHTALYWYRQSLGQGLEFLIYFQGNSAPDKSGLPSDRFSAERTGGSVSTLTIQRTQQEDSAVYLCASNSPGRGYTFGSGTRLTVV.

Relative to its sample, this clonotype is medium-sized (0.01 to 0.1%). V and J are TRBV5-5 and TRBJ1-4, with D maybe TRBD1 (6 bases). The CDR3 runs 18 residues. Trimming pared 1 base from V and 6 bases from J, leaving 22 bases between. Germline V gene sequence: CDR1 SGHKS, CDR2 YYEKEE (reference sequence). As DNA, the CDR3 is TGTGCCAGCAGCTTGCCCCCGACAGGCCCTCTGAGGGATGAAAAACTGTTTTTT. This gives the protein CASSLPPTGPLRDEKLFF.

The chain recombines TRBV6-5 with TRBJ1-1; D perhaps matches TRBD1 (6 bases). Trimming stripped 7 bases from V and 3 bases from J, with 15 bases between. The CDR3 is 14 residues long. The germline V gene encodes CDR1 MNHEY and CDR2 SVGAGI. CDR3 loop: CASIRGSTDTEAFF. The CDR3 region has the DNA TGTGCCAGCATAAGGGGGTCCACGGACACTGAAGCTTTCTTT.

This clonotype counts as medium-sized. The V and J genes are TRBV7-9 and TRBJ1-6; D not resolved. The germline V gene has CDR1 SEHNR and CDR2 FQNEAQ (reference sequence). The germline V and J ends were trimmed by 1 base and 5 bases, with 6 bases remaining between them. This CDR3 contains 14 residues. The CDR3 spells CASSLGRNNSPLHF. CDR3 in DNA: TGTGCCAGCAGCTTAGGCCGGAATAATTCACCCCTCCACTTT.

This clonotype was detected only a few times. CDR3 bases: TGTGCCAGCAGGCGCCTAGCGGGGGTCTACAATGAGCAGTTCTTC. Translated, it gives CASRRLAGVYNEQFF. The chain links TRBV28 to TRBJ2-1, with TRBD2 matching over 10 bases. Germline V gene lookup returns CDR1 MDHEN and CDR2 SYDVKM. The CDR3 runs to 15 residues. After removal of 6 bases from V and 3 bases from J, the junction contained 5 bases not matched to a gene.

This clonotype was counted ten times or more. V and J are TRBV28 and TRBJ1-2; 9 nucleotides match TRBD1. V gave up 3 bases and J gave up 5 bases; unmatched junction bases: 7. The CDR3 is 15 amino acids. Per germline, CDR1 MDHEN and CDR2 SYDVKM. The CDR3 nucleotides read TGTGCCAGCAGTTTCGGGACAGGGCTATCATATGGCTACACCTTC. Residues: CASSFGTGLSYGYTF.

This clonotype was detected a few times. The V and J genes are TRBV12-3 or TRBV12-4 and TRBJ1-6, with TRBD1 matching over 10 bases. The CDR3 loop spans 15 amino acids. After removal of 6 bases from V and 7 bases from J, the junction contained 6 bases not matched to a gene. The CDR3 spells CASSGLTGGNSPLHF. CDR3 nucleotide sequence: TGTGCCAGCAGCGGCCTGACAGGGGGCAATTCACCCCTCCACTTT.